This entry lists 30 T cell receptor beta chains sequenced from one sample in a study of control samples from healthy donors and cancer patients. Produced via immunoSEQ multiplex PCR; TCRdb's table is partial and in-frame only. This sample carries some 150,000 clones, roughly 89% of them seen once, and the ten largest clones take over 6%. Specimen: blood. These TCRs come from a man between 18 and 35 years old in good health.

This clone was detected a few times. The chain recombines TRBV11-2 with TRBJ2-5, with 7 bases identical to TRBD2. After removal of 4 bases from V and 1 base from J, the junction contained 6 bases not matched to a gene. This CDR3 spans 15 amino acids. Germline-derived CDR1 and CDR2 are SGHAT and FQNNGV. The CDR3: CASSWGGKPQETQYF. CDR3 DNA: TGTGCCAGCAGCTGGGGGGGGAAACCCCAAGAGACCCAGTACTTC.

The rearrangement uses TRBV19 and TRBJ1-4; no firm D call. The CDR3 totals 17 residues. Trimming removed 3 bases from V and 0 bases from J, with 14 bases in between. Germline V gene data show CDR1 as LNHDA and CDR2 as SQIVND (reference sequence). The CDR3 bases are TGTGCCAGTAGTATTCCCAGCCGGCGGTCAACTAATGAAAAACTGTTTTTT. It specifies CASSIPSRRSTNEKLFF.

This chain connects TRBV5-8 to TRBJ1-3, with TRBD1 matching 7 bases. Germline CDR1 is SGHTS and CDR2 is YDEGEE. The CDR3 has 15 residues. V gave up 1 base and J gave up 8 bases; unmatched junction bases: 9. The CDR3, as DNA: TGTGCCAGCAGCTTGACCAGACAGGGTCGGGACACCATATATTTT. This translates into CASSLTRQGRDTIYF. Full variable domain (remainder filled in from reference TRBV5-8 and TRBJ1-3): EAGVTQSPTHLIKTRGQQATLRCSPISGHTSVYWYQQALGLGLQFLLWYDEGEERNRGNFPPRFSGRQFPNYSSELNVNALELEDSALYLCASSLTRQGRDTIYFGEGSWLTVV.

The chain couples TRBV30 to TRBJ2-1, with TRBD2 identical over 11 bases. This CDR3 is built from 15 residues. The germline V gene encodes CDR1 GTSNPN and CDR2 SVGIG (reference sequence). J lost 4 bases, V lost 5 bases, and 7 bases had no gene match. The CDR3, as DNA: TGTGCCTGGGGGGGACTAGCGGAGGGGTACAATGAGCAGTTCTTC. It encodes CAWGGLAEGYNEQFF.

This chain connects TRBV6-5 to TRBJ1-1; a weak D match, TRBD1 (5 bases). Trimming took 6 bases from V and 1 from J, leaving 9 bases between them. The length of the CDR3 is 13 residues. The germline gives CDR1 MNHEY, CDR2 SVGAGI. The CDR3 region has the DNA TGTGCCAGCAGATTACAGGCGAACACTGAAGCTTTCTTT. Translation: CASRLQANTEAFF.

This clone was recorded a few times. The chain has TRBV10-1 and TRBJ1-2; 7 bases line up with TRBD1. Trimming at V came to 0 bases and at J to 6 bases, leaving 1 base not matched to a gene. Germline loops: CDR1 WNHNN, CDR2 SYGVQD (reference sequence). CDR3 length equals 13 residues. The DNA for the CDR3 is TGCGCCAGCAGTGAGTCACAGGGGAATGGCTACACCTTC. Translating gives CASSESQGNGYTF.

The chain links TRBV30 to TRBJ1-6; D unresolved. Germline-derived CDR1 and CDR2 are GTSNPN and SVGIG (reference sequence). The CDR3 is made up of 16 amino acids. V was trimmed by 4 bases and J by 9 bases, leaving 22 bases between them. The CDR3 DNA is TGTGCCTGGACCTACTACCCCGGGCCGGTAGGTTCACCCCTCCACTTT. This translates into CAWTYYPGPVGSPLHF.

The rearrangement links TRBV6-6 to TRBJ1-4, with D tentatively TRBD1 (6 bases). V gave up 5 bases and J gave up 8 bases, with 15 bases separating them. Germline V gives CDR1 MNHNY, CDR2 SVGAGI (reference sequence). The CDR3 covers 14 residues. DNA of the CDR3: TGTGCCAGCAGTCCCCCAGGGGCCTGGGAAAAACTGTTTTTT. Translated, it gives CASSPPGAWEKLFF.

The rearrangement uses TRBV3-1 (or the pseudogene TRBV3-2) and TRBJ2-5; possibly TRBD1 for D (5 bases). Germline CDR1 is LGHDT and CDR2 is YNNKEL (reference sequence). Trimming cost V 3 bases and J 4 bases, with 9 bases left between them. The CDR3 covers 13 residues. The CDR3 coding sequence is TGTGCCAGCAGCCAGACAGACAGAGAGACCCAGTACTTC. Amino acids: CASSQTDRETQYF.

The chain employs TRBV19 and TRBJ1-6, with 7 nucleotides matching TRBD1. J gave up 11 bases and V 5 bases, and 9 bases lay outside the gene matches. This CDR3 has 14 residues. CDR1 and CDR2 from the germline V gene are LNHDA and SQIVND (reference sequence). The CDR3 coding sequence is TGTGCCAGTAGTGGGGAGGGGGCCACGGCACCCCTCCACTTT. Its translation: CASSGEGATAPLHF.

This sequence joins TRBV11-2 and TRBJ1-2, with D perhaps matching TRBD1 (5 bases). V gave up 5 bases and J gave up 7 bases, with 20 bases separating them. This CDR3 contains 15 residues. Germline CDR1 and CDR2: SGHAT and FQNNGV. In DNA, the CDR3 is TGTGCCAGCAGCCCACTTAGTCCAGGGTCTGGTGGCTACACCTTC. Translated: CASSPLSPGSGGYTF.

The chain employs TRBV6-6 and TRBJ1-2; 9 nucleotides match TRBD1. The CDR3 sequence is 14 residues long. The germline V gene has CDR1 MNHNY and CDR2 SVGAGI (reference sequence). The V gene end was trimmed by 5 bases and the J gene end by 8 bases; junction bases not matched to a gene: 9. In DNA, the CDR3 is TGTGCCAGCAGTCCGTCGGACAGGGGAAGCGGCTACACCTTC. Its translation is CASSPSDRGSGYTF.

The V call is TRBV27, the J call TRBJ2-7; 10 positions agree with TRBD1. CDR3 length: 17 residues. Germline V gives CDR1 MNHEY, CDR2 SMNVEV (reference sequence). Trimming cost V 4 bases and J 3 bases; bases outside gene matches: 12. The CDR3 bases are TGTGCCAGCAGTTCTCCGGGACAGGGGCACCAGCTCTACGAGCAGTACTTC. It yields the protein CASSSPGQGHQLYEQYF.

Here the CDR3 DNA reads TGTGCCAGCAGCCGAGGGCCAAATCAGCCCCAGCATTTT. Its translation: CASSRGPNQPQHF. The chain is built from TRBV3-1 (or the pseudogene TRBV3-2) and TRBJ1-5; D not certain. Germline CDR1 LGHDT, CDR2 YNNKEL (reference sequence). The CDR3 has 13 amino acids. The V end lost 4 bases, the J end lost 4 bases, and 8 bases lay between the germline ends.

The gene calls are TRBV28 and TRBJ2-3, with TRBD2 matching 8 bases. Germline loops: CDR1 MDHEN, CDR2 SYDVKM. The V and J ends lost 5 bases and 4 bases, in that order; junction bases with no gene match: 8. This CDR3 region has 15 residues. The CDR3 DNA reads as TGTGCCAGCAGTCCCGCGGGGGGCGCCCCAGATACGCAGTATTTT. Encoded protein: CASSPAGGAPDTQYF.

The V call is TRBV18, the J call TRBJ1-5; D uncertain. V shed 4 bases and J shed 3 bases, with 10 bases lying between them. CDR1 and CDR2 from the germline V gene are KGHSH and LQKENI. The CDR3 length is 14 residues. The CDR3 sequence is CASSQQDNNQPQHF. In DNA form, the CDR3 reads TGTGCCAGCTCACAGCAAGACAACAATCAGCCCCAGCATTTT.

CDR3 sequence reads: CASSLRTGKAFF. CDR3 coding DNA: TGTGCCAGCAGTTTACGGACAGGGAAAGCTTTCTTT. The chain recombines TRBV6-5 with TRBJ1-1; 8 nucleotides line up with TRBD1. Unmatched junction bases numbered 4, after V lost 4 bases and J lost 9 bases. The CDR3 has 12 amino acids. From germline, CDR1 is MNHEY and CDR2 SVGAGI.

This clone has only a few counts. V gene TRBV10-3 combines with J gene TRBJ1-1; TRBD1 matches at 8 bases. Per the germline V gene, CDR1 is ENHRY and CDR2 is SYGVKD. The CDR3 is 15 amino acids. V lost 3 bases, J lost 6 bases, and 9 bases stayed unmatched. The CDR3 nucleotides are TGTGCCATCAGTGATTCTGACAGGGGAAACGCTGAAGCTTTCTTT. This codes for CAISDSDRGNAEAFF.

The genes are TRBV27 and TRBJ2-1, with D unclear. CDR3 length: 17 residues. The V end was cut by 2 bases, the J end by 0 bases, with 14 bases between. CDR1 and CDR2 (germline): MNHEY, SMNVEV (reference sequence). CDR3 coding DNA: TGTGCCAGCAGTTTACTGGTCCGGAGTAGCTCCTACAATGAGCAGTTCTTC. Translated: CASSLLVRSSSYNEQFF.

The CDR3 region has the DNA TGTGCCTGGAGTGAGGTAGGAGGTTGGGGAGGACCTGGAAACACCATATATTTT. Translated: CAWSEVGGWGGPGNTIYF. V usage is TRBV30 and J usage is TRBJ1-3, with D hard to call. V shed 1 base and J shed 2 bases, with 21 bases lying between them. This CDR3 has 18 amino acids. CDR1 is GTSNPN, CDR2 SVGIG, per germline (reference sequence).

The chain couples TRBV30 to TRBJ1-1; no clear D. Trimming pared 0 bases from V and 9 bases from J, leaving 11 bases between. CDR1 and CDR2 (germline): GTSNPN, SVGIG (reference sequence). This CDR3 contains 12 residues. CDR3 sequence (DNA): TGTGCCTGGAGTGTTCAGGTGGGAAAAGCTTTCTTT. This translates into CAWSVQVGKAFF.

The CDR3 DNA follows: TGTGCCAGCAGGGGGGGACAGACCTACGAGCAGTACTTC. Its protein is CASRGGQTYEQYF. This chain joins TRBV6-5 and TRBJ2-7; D is possibly TRBD1 (7 bases). V was pared by 6 bases and J by 2 bases, with 11 bases between. The CDR3 has 13 residues. Germline CDR1 reads MNHEY; CDR2 reads SVGAGI.

This clone has only one observation. The chain uses TRBV4-1 and TRBJ1-5, with a tentative D call TRBD1 (6 bases). Germline lookup yields CDR1 MGHRA and CDR2 YSYEKL. Trimming shortened V by 0 bases and J by 6 bases, and 12 bases separated the two germline ends. The CDR3 is 15 residues long. The CDR3, as DNA: TGCGCCAGCAGCCAAGATGGGAGGGGGGGTCAGCCCCAGCATTTT. It encodes CASSQDGRGGQPQHF.

The CDR3 DNA is TGTGCCAGCAGCTTAGCAGGGATTGGCTCCTATAATTCACCCCTCCACTTT. This sequence encodes CASSLAGIGSYNSPLHF. The gene calls are TRBV7-2 and TRBJ1-6; D is unresolved. Per germline, CDR1 SGHTA and CDR2 FQGNSA. V lost 0 bases to trimming and J lost 0 bases, with 9 bases between them. There are 17 residues in the CDR3.

The CDR3 DNA reads as TGCGCCAGCAGCTTGGGACAGGGGCTCGCCAGCTCACCCCTCCACTTT. Residues: CASSLGQGLASSPLHF. This rearrangement joins TRBV5-1 to TRBJ1-6, with 8 bases that match TRBD1. The CDR3 contains 16 residues. Germline values: CDR1 SGHRS, CDR2 YFSETQ. After removal of 0 bases from V and 10 bases from J, the junction contained 9 bases not matched to a gene.

The chain links TRBV4-1 to TRBJ1-2; D is unresolved. The CDR3 totals 12 residues. V shed 10 bases and J shed 5 bases, with 14 bases lying between them. CDR1 is MGHRA and CDR2 is YSYEKL in the germline V gene. The CDR3 spells CATTDGLYGYTF. DNA of the CDR3: TGCGCCACCACGGACGGGCTTTATGGCTACACCTTC.

The genes are TRBV4-3 and TRBJ1-2, with a tentative D call TRBD1 (6 bases). Germline assignment: CDR1 LGHNA and CDR2 YSLEER. The CDR3 is made up of 17 amino acids. V lost 1 base, J lost 3 bases, and 18 bases lay in between. The CDR3 coding sequence is TGCGCCAGCAGCCAAGTAACCCCAACAGGGCCCTACTATGGCTACACCTTC. Translated: CASSQVTPTGPYYGYTF.

The V and J genes are TRBV5-4 and TRBJ2-5, with a tentative D call TRBD1 (5 bases). Germline V CDR1 and CDR2: SGHNT, YYREEE (reference sequence). This CDR3 has 14 residues. V shed 0 bases and J shed 1 base, with 7 bases lying between them. The chain's CDR3 is CASSLEQGQETQYF. The CDR3 DNA follows: TGTGCCAGCAGCTTGGAGCAGGGCCAAGAGACCCAGTACTTC.

This rearrangement joins TRBV5-1 to TRBJ2-1; 8 bases agree with TRBD2. Per germline, CDR1 SGHRS and CDR2 YFSETQ. The CDR3 spans 14 residues. The V gene end was trimmed by 4 bases and the J gene end by 3 bases; junction bases not matched to a gene: 3. This CDR3 is CASSPTSGYNEQFF. In nucleotides, the CDR3 is TGCGCCAGCAGCCCCACTAGCGGCTACAATGAGCAGTTCTTC.

The chain combines TRBV15 with TRBJ2-7, with D perhaps matching TRBD2 (5 bases). V lost 0 bases and J 2 bases, leaving 14 bases between the germline ends. The germline CDR1 and CDR2 sequences are LNHNV and YYDKDF (reference sequence). This CDR3 has 16 residues. The CDR3 loop reads CATSRDLNKEAYEQYF. The CDR3 region has the DNA TGTGCCACCAGCAGAGATCTAAACAAGGAGGCCTACGAGCAGTACTTC.